This TCR beta chain derives from a study of PD-1 blockade in mismatch repair-deficient tumors. About the study: Patients had 12 to 13 mismatch repair-deficient cancer types and were previously treated and progressing.

Mismatch repair deficiency was confirmed in all patients, by PCR or immunohistochemistry. Three pembrolizumab responders had their TCRs sequenced. Repertoires were generated with immunoSEQ multiplex PCR, while TCRdb's copy carries only in-frame clones and drops some. Among approximately 100,000 clones listed, 82% were seen once. CDR3 length: 15 amino acids. The V end was cut by 0 bases, the J end by 8 bases, with 14 bases between. The germline V gene encodes CDR1 MNHEY and CDR2 SVGAGI. The chain is built from TRBV6-5 and TRBJ2-1, with a tentative D call TRBD2 (6 bases). The source is an adult with mismatch repair-deficient cancer. Specimen: peripheral blood, collected roughly 35 weeks after starting pembrolizumab. CDR3 nucleotides: TGTGCCAGCAGTTACTCGACGGGAGCGTGGGATGAGCAGTTCTTC. As protein: CASSYSTGAWDEQFF.